This T cell receptor (beta chain) comes out of a study of T cells in Graves' hyperthyroidism and ophthalmopathy. The CDR3 is made up of 15 amino acids. CDR1 SGHAT and CDR2 FQNNGV come from the germline V gene. V shed 5 bases and J shed 1 base, with 14 bases lying between them. Among the patients, aged 18 to 65, hyperthyroidism was newly diagnosed and had lasted under 2 months. It was uncontrolled infection, other autoimmune disease, pregnancy or lactation that excluded patients. Researchers amplified the TCR beta CDR3 regions from RNA transcripts. The HTBI set primed first-round TCR CDR3 RT-PCR. TCRdb re-called the multiplex PCR reads with MiXCR, one entry per CDR3 protein. The data hold approximately 400,000 distinct CDR3 sequences, with 20% to 25% observed a single time.

The chain recombines TRBV11-2 with TRBJ1-1, with unresolved D. The sequence was collected from a man in his fifties or sixties with Graves' hyperthyroidism. The sequencing sample was made of blood. This chain's CDR3 is CASSPSTPANTEAFF. The CDR3 coding sequence is TGTGCCAGCAGCCCTAGCACGCCAGCGAACACTGAAGCTTTCTTT.